Listed below are T cell receptor beta chains from one sample, sequenced in a study of T-cell memory formation after mild COVID-19. TCRdb itself ran the 5' RACE reads through MiXCR, one entry per CDR3 protein. The profile shows fewer than 700,000 distinct CDR3 sequences, approximately 21% of them singletons. The source material was PBMCs or a T cell subset sorted from them (not recorded which). Every receptor here comes from an adult woman who had mild COVID-19 (a few samples of this study predate the infection). Cell type and time point are not known. Each CDR3 is given with its conserved first and last residue. The D gene is left open where the match is weak. Clone size is given for some rows only: seen once, a few or many times, or a class if the clone is expanded.

size,V,J,D,DNA,CDR3
.,TRBV12-3/TRBV12-4,TRBJ1-2,TRBD1,TGTGCCAGCAGCTCGGGACAGGGGAGCTATGGCTACACCTTC,CASSSGQGSYGYTF
.,TRBV7-9,TRBJ2-7,.,TGTGCCAGCAGCTTAGGGTCGTCAGGGGGGCGTTACGAGCAGTACTTC,CASSLGSSGGRYEQYF
few,TRBV9,TRBJ2-5,TRBD1,TGTGCCAGCAGCGAGCTACCCGGGACAGGGACGGGAGAGACCCAGTACTTC,CASSELPGTGTGETQYF
.,TRBV18,TRBJ1-3,.,TGTGCCAGCTCTCCGACCGAGCCGGGAAACACCATATATTTT,CASSPTEPGNTIYF
many,TRBV13,TRBJ2-7,TRBD1,TGTGCCAGCAGCACCCGGACAGGGTCCTACGAGCAGTACTTC,CASSTRTGSYEQYF
.,TRBV20-1,TRBJ2-1,TRBD2,TGCAGTGCTAGTTCAGAGGGACTAGCGGGGTACAATGAGCAGTTCTTC,CSASSEGLAGYNEQFF
.,TRBV27,TRBJ2-7,TRBD2,TGTGCCAGCACCCCAGGGACTAGCCTTAAGGAGCAGTACTTC,CASTPGTSLKEQYF
few,TRBV29-1,TRBJ1-1,TRBD1,TGCAGCGTCGTTGCCGGGACAGTGAACACTGAAGCTTTCTTT,CSVVAGTVNTEAFF
few,TRBV2,TRBJ2-3,.,TGTGCCAGCAGTGATTCGCCCTACCCTAGCACAGATACGCAGTATTTT,CASSDSPYPSTDTQYF
.,TRBV18,TRBJ1-1,TRBD1,TGTGCCAGCTCAAAGAGGGACAGTGAAGCTTTCTTT,CASSKRDSEAFF
.,TRBV5-1,TRBJ2-1,TRBD1,TGCGCCAGCAGCCCAGGGGGCTTTGAGCAGTTCTTC,CASSPGGFEQFF
.,TRBV2,TRBJ1-5,.,TGTGCCAGCAGCCCAGGGCAGCCCCAGCATTTT,CASSPGQPQHF
few,TRBV2,TRBJ2-1,.,TGTGCCAGCGTAGAGTTCGAAGCCGGGACAACTTATCTAGGGGCCTACAATGAGCAGTTCTTC,CASVEFEAGTTYLGAYNEQFF
many,TRBV9,TRBJ2-5,.,TGTGCCAGCAGCGCTATGGGGGCAGTGCTAGAGACCCAGTACTTC,CASSAMGAVLETQYF
.,TRBV10-3,TRBJ2-7,TRBD1,TGTGCCATCAGTGAGTACAGACAGGGTTCCTACGAGCAGTACTTC,CAISEYRQGSYEQYF
many,TRBV11-1,TRBJ2-1,TRBD1,TGTGCCAGCAGCCGGACAGGGAACTTCTACAATGAGCAGTTCTTC,CASSRTGNFYNEQFF
.,TRBV7-2,TRBJ2-1,.,TGTGCCAGCAGCTTATACAGGTCCAATGAGCAGTTCTTC,CASSLYRSNEQFF
few,TRBV11-3,TRBJ1-2,TRBD1,TGTGCCAGCAGCTTAGATCATCCGGACAGGGGCCGTCGTGCCTATGGCTACACCTTC,CASSLDHPDRGRRAYGYTF
.,TRBV6-6,TRBJ2-7,TRBD2,TGTGCCAGCACCCCGCTAGGACTAGCGGGAGTTTCCTACGAGCAGTACTTC,CASTPLGLAGVSYEQYF
few,TRBV9,TRBJ1-5,TRBD1,TGTGCCAGCAGCGTGGACTGGGGACAGAGCAATCAGCCCCAGCATTTT,CASSVDWGQSNQPQHF
few,TRBV5-5,TRBJ1-2,.,TGTGCCAGCAGCTTGGATTGGGGCAGCTACACCTTC,CASSLDWGSYTF
few,TRBV7-8,TRBJ1-2,.,TGTGCCAGCAGCCTCCTCAGGACAGTCAACTATGGCTACACCTTC,CASSLLRTVNYGYTF
few,TRBV10-2,TRBJ2-7,.,TGCGCCAGCCTCGGACAGTACGAGCAGTACTTC,CASLGQYEQYF
.,TRBV7-9,TRBJ1-1,TRBD1,TGTGCCAGCAGCTTAGGGACAGGGAGAATAGCTTTCTTT,CASSLGTGRIAFF
.,TRBV12-3/TRBV12-4,TRBJ2-7,TRBD1,TGTGCCAGCAGTCGTCGACAGGGATCCTACGAGCAGTACTTC,CASSRRQGSYEQYF
many,TRBV24-1,TRBJ2-2,TRBD1,TGTGCCACCAGTTCAGGACAGGGATCGGGGAACACCGGGGAGCTGTTTTTT,CATSSGQGSGNTGELFF
few,TRBV7-9,TRBJ1-5,TRBD1,TGTGCCAGCAGCTTCGGGACAGGGGGCCTCGCTCAGCCCCAGCATTTT,CASSFGTGGLAQPQHF
.,TRBV7-2,TRBJ1-2,TRBD1,TGTGCCAGCAGCAACCGACAGGGGGGCTACACCTTC,CASSNRQGGYTF
.,TRBV5-1,TRBJ1-2,TRBD1,TGCGCCAGCAGCACCCCGTACCTTCGACAGGGTGGCTACACCTTC,CASSTPYLRQGGYTF
.,TRBV5-6,TRBJ2-4,.,TGTGCCAGCAGCTTGGGACAGTTAGCCAAAAACATTCAGTACTTC,CASSLGQLAKNIQYF
.,TRBV5-1,TRBJ2-3,TRBD2,TGCGCCAGCAGCTTGGCGGCTAGCGGTGGCACAGATACGCAGTATTTT,CASSLAASGGTDTQYF
.,TRBV30,TRBJ2-2,TRBD1,TGTGCCTGGAGGGACAGGGCCCCCGGGGAGCTGTTTTTT,CAWRDRAPGELFF
many,TRBV2,TRBJ2-1,TRBD2,TGTGCCAGCAGCGACGGGACTAGCGGTTACAATGAGCAGTTCTTC,CASSDGTSGYNEQFF
.,TRBV28,TRBJ2-1,TRBD2,TGTGCCAGCAGTCCCGGACTAGCGGGAGAATTCCCAGGCAATGAGCAGTTCTTC,CASSPGLAGEFPGNEQFF
few,TRBV7-6,TRBJ1-5,.,TGTGCCAGCAGCTCAGACATTTCAAGGCAGCCCCAGCATTTT,CASSSDISRQPQHF
.,TRBV20-1,TRBJ2-3,.,TGCAGTGCTAGAGCGCAGATCTATACGCAGTATTTT,CSARAQIYTQYF
few,TRBV7-3,TRBJ2-3,.,TGTGCCAGCAGCTTAATTGGGGGGCCTGATACGCAGTATTTT,CASSLIGGPDTQYF
few,TRBV19,TRBJ2-3,.,TGTGCCAGTAGTATGTTACAGTCCCAGGTGGATACGCAGTATTTT,CASSMLQSQVDTQYF
.,TRBV29-1,TRBJ2-1,TRBD1,TGCAGCGTTGACAGGGGGTATTTCAATGAGCAGTTCTTC,CSVDRGYFNEQFF
few,TRBV7-9,TRBJ2-1,.,TGTGCCAGCAGCACTGGGGGGGCAGTTAGCAATGAGCAGTTCTTC,CASSTGGAVSNEQFF
few,TRBV12-3/TRBV12-4,TRBJ1-5,.,TGTGCCAGCAGTTTTCATTGGAGCAATCAGCCCCAGCATTTT,CASSFHWSNQPQHF
.,TRBV14,TRBJ2-1,.,TGTGCCAGCAGCCAAGGGCCGAAGGAGCAGTTCTTC,CASSQGPKEQFF
few,TRBV2,TRBJ2-3,.,TGTGCCAGCAACCCCCAGGGACTAGATACGCAGTATTTT,CASNPQGLDTQYF
few,TRBV29-1,TRBJ1-1,.,TGCAGCGGACAGCGGGGGGGGGGCGGCACTGAAGCTTTCTTT,CSGQRGGGGTEAFF
.,TRBV12-3/TRBV12-4,TRBJ1-1,.,TGTGCCAGCAGAGTTGACACTGAAGCTTTCTTT,CASRVDTEAFF
many,TRBV6-5,TRBJ2-3,TRBD2,TGTGCCAGCAGACAGGGACTAGCGGTAACAGATACGCAGTATTTT,CASRQGLAVTDTQYF
.,TRBV20-1,TRBJ1-1,.,TGCAGTGCTAGTGCGGGGGCAGGCGAAGCTTTCTTT,CSASAGAGEAFF
.,TRBV6-1,TRBJ1-5,TRBD1,TGTGCCAGCAGCACCTACAGGGGGGATCAGCCCCAGCATTTT,CASSTYRGDQPQHF